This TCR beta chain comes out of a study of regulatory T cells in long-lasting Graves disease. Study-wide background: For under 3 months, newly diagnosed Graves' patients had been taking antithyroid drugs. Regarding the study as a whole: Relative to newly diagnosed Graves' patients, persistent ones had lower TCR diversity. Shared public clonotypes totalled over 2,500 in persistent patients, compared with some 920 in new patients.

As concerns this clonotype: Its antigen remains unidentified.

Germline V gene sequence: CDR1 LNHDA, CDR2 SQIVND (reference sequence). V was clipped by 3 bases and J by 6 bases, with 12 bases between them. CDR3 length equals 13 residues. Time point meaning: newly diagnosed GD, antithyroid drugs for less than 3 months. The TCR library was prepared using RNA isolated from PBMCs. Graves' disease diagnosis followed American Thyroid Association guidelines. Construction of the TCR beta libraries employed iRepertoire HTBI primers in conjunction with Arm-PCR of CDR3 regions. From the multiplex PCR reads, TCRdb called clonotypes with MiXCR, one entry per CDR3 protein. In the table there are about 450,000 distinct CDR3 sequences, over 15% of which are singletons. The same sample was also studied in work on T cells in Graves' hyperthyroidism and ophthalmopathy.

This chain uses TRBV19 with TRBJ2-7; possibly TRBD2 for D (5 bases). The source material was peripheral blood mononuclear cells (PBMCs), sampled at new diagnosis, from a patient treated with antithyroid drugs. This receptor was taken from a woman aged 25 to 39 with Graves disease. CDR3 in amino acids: CASSIGVISEQYF. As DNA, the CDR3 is TGTGCCAGTAGTATCGGGGTCATCTCCGAGCAGTACTTC.